The T cell receptor beta chain described here comes from a study of blood T cell repertoires in COVID-19. Original methodology: Reference gene primers were amplified, and this amplification served to estimate nucleated cell counts. This table comes from immunoSEQ multiplex PCR, and its TCRdb copy is limited to in-frame clones, with some not included. Clone size and V and J calls were adopted from that table, with D and trimming inferred from the DNA. Of about 180,000 clones in the sample, around 86% were seen once. Seattle's cohort entered during active infection and was followed longitudinally. The ends were cut back, 3 bases at V and 5 bases at J, with 12 bases in the middle. Germline assignment: CDR1 MNHEY and CDR2 SVGEGT. The CDR3 runs to 14 residues.

The sequence derives from a man aged 55-75 years with COVID-19, enrolled during active disease. The J gene is TRBJ2-3, the V gene TRBV6-2 or TRBV6-3, with D maybe TRBD2 (5 bases). The material sequenced was peripheral blood. In DNA, the CDR3 is TGTGCCAGCAGTTATCTCCGGGGTAGAGATACGCAGTATTTT. Amino acids: CASSYLRGRDTQYF.